This T cell receptor (beta chain) stems from a study of cytotoxic CD8 clonotypes in ibrutinib-treated CLL. The overall study: Patients gave response samples after a median about eleven months of treatment, range 6 to 36. The study's findings and limits: The clonality went up when patients responded to ibrutinib and dropped back toward baseline at progression.

Worth noting for this clone: As yet, its antigen is unknown.

About 1.8 micrograms of genomic DNA came from cryopreserved PBMCs for TCR beta libraries. TCRdb's copy holds only in-frame clones and misses some; the assay was immunoSEQ multiplex PCR. The table lists around 91,000 clones, 86% of them singletons. The specimen comprised PBMCs, sampled before ibrutinib treatment. The receptor's source is a human donor with chronic lymphocytic leukemia.

The CDR3 protein is CASSQSPAYSGSITDTQYF. Written as DNA, the CDR3 is TGTGCCAGCAGCCAGAGCCCCGCGTATAGCGGGAGTATCACAGATACGCAGTATTTT. The V call is TRBV4-2, the J call TRBJ2-3; 9 bases are shared with TRBD2. V trimming: 3 bases; J trimming: 2 bases; junction bases outside the gene matches: 15. The CDR3 extends over 19 amino acids. Germline V gives CDR1 LGHNA, CDR2 YNFKEQ.